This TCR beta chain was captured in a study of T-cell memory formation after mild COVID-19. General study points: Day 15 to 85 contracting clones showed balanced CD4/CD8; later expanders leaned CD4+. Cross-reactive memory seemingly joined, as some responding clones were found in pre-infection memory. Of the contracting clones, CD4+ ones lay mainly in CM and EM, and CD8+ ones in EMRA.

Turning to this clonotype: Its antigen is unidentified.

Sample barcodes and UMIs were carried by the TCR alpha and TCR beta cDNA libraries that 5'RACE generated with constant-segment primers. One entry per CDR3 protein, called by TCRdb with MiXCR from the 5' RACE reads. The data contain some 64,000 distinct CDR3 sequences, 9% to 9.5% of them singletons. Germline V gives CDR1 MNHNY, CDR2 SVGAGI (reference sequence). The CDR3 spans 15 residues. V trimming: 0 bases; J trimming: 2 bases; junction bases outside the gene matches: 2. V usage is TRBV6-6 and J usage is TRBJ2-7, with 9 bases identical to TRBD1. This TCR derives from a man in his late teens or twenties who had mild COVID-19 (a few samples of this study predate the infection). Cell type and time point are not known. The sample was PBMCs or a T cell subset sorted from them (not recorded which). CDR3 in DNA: TGTGCCAGCAGTTACTCGACAGGGGGAGCCTACGAGCAGTACTTC. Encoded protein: CASSYSTGGAYEQYF.